Given below is one T cell receptor (beta chain) in context. What it binds is not known. A single record per CDR3 protein comes from TCRdb applying MiXCR to the RT-PCR reads. Of fewer than 700,000 distinct CDR3 sequences detected, around 13% appear once; the ten largest clones hold roughly 14%. The sample originates from a study of response to subunit inactivated influenza vaccine. Study-level results: It was the authors' suggestion that each seasonal influenza vaccination recruits few new T cells.

The germline CDR1 and CDR2 sequences are SGHTA and FQGNSA. This CDR3 has 15 residues. J lost 6 bases, V lost 5 bases, and 9 bases had no gene match. The source was PBMCs from blood, collected 40 to 50 days after vaccination. This receptor was taken from a man aged 50 to 59 who received an inactivated influenza vaccine. The genes are TRBV7-2 and TRBJ1-5; 8 positions agree with TRBD1. CDR3 bases: TGTGCCAGCAGCCCATCCCAGGGGGCGGTTCAGCCCCAGCATTTT. Protein product: CASSPSQGAVQPQHF.